Sequencing of this T cell receptor beta chain was carried out in a study of CD8 T cells in ankylosing spondylitis (dated by TCRdb to the late 2010s). Notes on the research overall: T cell receptor beta repertoires were profiled in healthy donors and ankylosing spondylitis patients so that disease-linked TCR variants could be found. The full study cohort comprised 25 ankylosing spondylitis patients and 110 or so healthy donors. Peripheral blood was sampled, and synovial fluid was additionally collected from ankylosing spondylitis patients.

The CDR3 measures 13 amino acids from cysteine to phenylalanine. Only the CDR3 DNA is retained, 39 bases long and in frame from the first base. CDR1 and CDR2 (SGHRS, YFSETQ) derive from the germline V gene. The junction carries 13 bases between V and J, which are trimmed by 3 bases and 8 bases respectively. In the case of this clonotype: Its binding antigen is unknown. The sample holds no much larger clone one base away, and base qualities are not on file.

The listed sequencing device is Illumina HiSeq 2500. TCR beta libraries were prepared by quantitative 5'-RACE with molecular barcodes. The published analysis was carried out like this. Disease-linked TCR variants were identified with a new computational method built on a probabilistic model of VDJ rearrangement. The public reads were run again by TCRdb, first through fastp at Q25 and then through MiXCR, and only productive beta chains were kept. Rows with one shared CDR3 protein collapse into an entry with the most common genes and DNA. It is TCRdb's table, rather than the study itself, that gives the V and J calls and clone size. The sample table lists over 400,000 distinct CDR3 sequences, roughly a quarter of them with a count of one. Jointly, the top ten make up about 0.92% of the sample. The study at large found these results: A TCR beta motif of about eight highly homologous amino acid variants appeared characteristic of blood from ankylosing spondylitis patients. The disease-linked clones showed a CD8+ phenotype and occurred at relatively low frequencies in peripheral blood. Significant enrichment of the disease-linked clones was reported in matched synovial fluid samples from ankylosing spondylitis patients. Some of the motif variants had been reported before in the synovial fluid and blood of reactive arthritis patients, a finding that suggests common disease-initiation mechanisms.

The TCR sequence derives from a male donor with ankylosing spondylitis. The specimen was blood, either unsorted or a sorted T cell fraction (not recorded which). The sequence links TRBV5-1 to TRBJ2-3; TRBD2 is a possible D gene, resting on 6 matching bases. The nucleotides are TGCGCCAGCAGCTCCAAGACTAGTGTTACGCAGTATTTT. The encoded protein is CASSSKTSVTQYF.